Detailed here is one TCR beta chain. Its cognate antigen is unknown. Terminally differentiated effector memory CD45RA+ cells were left out of the naive CD8 fraction, which was CD45RO-negative and positively selected for CCR7. Germline assignment: CDR1 SNHLY and CDR2 FYNNEI. The V and J ends lost 4 bases and 4 bases respectively, with 13 bases between them. This CDR3 contains 15 residues. The assay was immunoSEQ multiplex PCR, and TCRdb's table has in-frame clones only and misses some. The table has millions of clones, about 94% seen once; the top ten hold roughly 1%. The data originate from a study of shared clonotypes between healthy human individuals. The study's findings and limits: Incomplete sequencing of sorted subsets was indicated by rarefaction despite large depth.

Sequenced material: naive CD8+ T cells sorted from blood. The rearrangement uses TRBV2 and TRBJ2-2, with D possibly TRBD1 on 6 matching bases. This TCR came from a man younger than 35 in good health. The CDR3 DNA reads as TGTGCCAGCAGTGGTAGAGTAGGGGGCACCGGGGAGCTGTTTTTT. Its translation is CASSGRVGGTGELFF.